Listed below are T cell receptor beta chains from one sample, sequenced in a study of blood T cells in healthy people across ages. A single record per CDR3 protein comes from TCRdb applying MiXCR to the 5' RACE reads. The sample carries 1,500,000 or so distinct CDR3 sequences, roughly 59% recorded once. Specimen: blood. All receptors come from a young man in good health. Both conserved end residues are part of each CDR3. A D gene is named only where the DNA matches it firmly. Clone size is shown for a subset of rows, as once, few, many or a class of expanded clone.

d_call	v_call	j_call	clone_size	cdr3_aa	cdr3_nt
-	TRBV20-1	TRBJ2-3	few	CSASVGLQYF	TGCAGTGCTAGCGTGGGACTGCAGTATTTT
-	TRBV27	TRBJ2-3	-	CASGWARPTDTQYF	TGTGCCAGCGGCTGGGCCAGGCCCACAGATACGCAGTATTTT
-	TRBV5-1	TRBJ1-1	-	CASSLGGDRAGMNTEAFF	TGCGCCAGCAGCTTGGGTGGGGATAGGGCAGGGATGAACACTGAAGCTTTCTTT
-	TRBV28	TRBJ2-1	-	CASSPQTGPGRYNEQFF	TGTGCCAGCAGTCCCCAGACTGGACCGGGTCGGTACAATGAGCAGTTCTTC
-	TRBV12-3/TRBV12-4	TRBJ2-1	-	CASSEYSFSYNEQFF	TGTGCCAGCAGTGAGTACAGTTTCTCCTACAATGAGCAGTTCTTC
-	TRBV6-1	TRBJ2-5	few	CASSVLWGETQYF	TGTGCCAGCAGTGTACTGTGGGGAGAGACCCAGTACTTC
TRBD2	TRBV12-3/TRBV12-4	TRBJ2-1	-	CASHLGGSSYNEQFF	TGTGCCAGTCATTTAGGCGGGAGCTCCTACAATGAGCAGTTCTTC
-	TRBV10-3	TRBJ2-1	-	CAIGESGGEQFF	TGTGCCATCGGTGAGTCGGGGGGCGAGCAGTTCTTC
-	TRBV4-1	TRBJ2-2	-	CASSDAKAGDTGELFF	TGCGCCAGCAGCGACGCTAAGGCTGGGGACACCGGGGAGCTGTTTTTT
TRBD2	TRBV7-2	TRBJ2-7	-	CASSLGPSGISYEQYF	TGTGCCAGCAGCTTAGGTCCTAGCGGGATCTCCTACGAGCAGTACTTC
-	TRBV12-3/TRBV12-4	TRBJ1-5	-	CASSFFLPQTDQPQHF	TGTGCCAGCAGTTTTTTCCTGCCCCAAACCGATCAGCCCCAGCATTTT
-	TRBV29-1	TRBJ1-2	-	CSVASGPWSGYTF	TGCAGCGTTGCTTCTGGACCCTGGAGTGGCTACACCTTC
-	TRBV28	TRBJ2-1	-	CASSPPGGLGYNEQFF	TGTGCCAGCAGTCCCCCTGGGGGCCTCGGCTACAATGAGCAGTTCTTC
-	TRBV7-9	TRBJ2-6	few	CASSSSRAGANVLTF	TGTGCCAGCAGCTCCTCCAGGGCTGGGGCCAACGTCCTGACTTTC
TRBD2	TRBV29-1	TRBJ2-7	-	CSVTGLAGGWYEQYF	TGCAGCGTTACTGGACTAGCGGGAGGTTGGTACGAGCAGTACTTC
-	TRBV4-2	TRBJ2-3	-	CASSHRGGGTQYF	TGTGCCAGCAGCCACCGTGGAGGGGGTACGCAGTATTTT
TRBD1	TRBV19	TRBJ2-7	-	CASSTFGTGDYEQYF	TGTGCCAGTAGTACTTTCGGGACAGGGGATTACGAGCAGTACTTC
-	TRBV27	TRBJ2-1	-	CASSPGNVNEQFF	TGTGCCAGCAGTCCTGGAAATGTCAATGAGCAGTTCTTC
TRBD2	TRBV4-2	TRBJ2-1	-	CASSQAGTSHNEQFF	TGTGCCAGCAGCCAAGCCGGGACTAGTCACAATGAGCAGTTCTTC
-	TRBV20-1	TRBJ1-5	once	CSARGPGPNQPQHF	TGCAGTGCTAGAGGGCCAGGGCCCAATCAGCCCCAGCATTTT
TRBD2	TRBV11-2	TRBJ2-1	-	CASSQRASGRGDEQFF	TGTGCCAGCAGCCAACGCGCTAGCGGGAGAGGTGATGAGCAGTTCTTC
-	TRBV7-9	TRBJ1-2	-	CASSSGVYNYGYTF	TGTGCCAGCAGCTCAGGGGTTTACAACTATGGCTACACCTTC
TRBD2	TRBV3-1	TRBJ2-7	-	CASSHPLGLAGSYEQYF	TGTGCCAGCAGCCATCCCTTAGGACTAGCGGGTTCTTACGAGCAGTACTTC
TRBD1	TRBV4-1	TRBJ2-3	-	CASSQVSQGEDTQYF	TGCGCCAGCAGCCAAGTATCACAGGGGGAAGATACGCAGTATTTT
TRBD1	TRBV5-1	TRBJ2-7	few	CASSLGTGRDEQYF	TGCGCCAGCAGCTTAGGGACAGGTCGGGACGAGCAGTACTTC
-	TRBV10-3	TRBJ2-3	-	CALNERDTEGTDTQYF	TGTGCCTTAAACGAAAGGGACACCGAAGGAACAGATACGCAGTATTTT
-	TRBV12-3/TRBV12-4	TRBJ2-7	many	CASSYGNYEQYF	TGTGCCAGCAGTTACGGGAACTACGAGCAGTACTTC
TRBD2	TRBV7-2	TRBJ2-7	many	CASSPSGASYEQYF	TGTGCCAGCAGCCCTAGCGGGGCTTCCTACGAGCAGTACTTC
TRBD2	TRBV20-1	TRBJ2-4	-	CSASASGGAKNIQYF	TGCAGTGCTAGCGCTAGCGGGGGAGCCAAAAACATTCAGTACTTC
TRBD2	TRBV5-1	TRBJ2-1	-	CASSLPAGGSYNEQFF	TGCGCCAGCAGCTTACCAGCGGGGGGCTCCTACAATGAGCAGTTCTTC
-	TRBV7-9	TRBJ2-7	many	CASSLVGTYEQYF	TGTGCCAGCAGCTTGGTCGGAACCTACGAGCAGTACTTC
TRBD1	TRBV24-1	TRBJ2-3	-	CATSDPGQAPQYF	TGTGCCACCAGTGACCCTGGACAGGCTCCGCAGTATTTT
-	TRBV24-1	TRBJ1-6	-	CATKEREGSPLHF	TGTGCCACCAAGGAGCGGGAGGGCTCACCCCTCCACTTT
TRBD2	TRBV29-1	TRBJ2-3	-	CSVVRSRSGGVSDTQYF	TGCAGCGTTGTACGATCGAGATCGGGGGGGGTGTCCGATACGCAGTATTTT